The 13 T cell receptor beta chains below were found in one sample sequenced in a study of CD8 T cells in Susac syndrome (dated by TCRdb to between 2018 and 2021). The method behind the library was the immunoSEQ multiplex PCR assay. RNA was extracted with the RNeasy kit and about 0.5 to 1 ug was reverse transcribed using random hexamers. TCRdb reworked the public reads: Q25 trimming with fastp, MiXCR clone assembly, productive beta chains retained. Merged by CDR3 protein, the rows form single entries marked with the most common genes and DNA. Recorded for this sample are under 200,000 distinct CDR3 sequences; around 96% of them occurred a single time. The top ten hold over 0.12% of the sample. The sequencing input was CD4+ T cells from PBMCs. These receptors came from a human donor in good health.

This clonotype was seen just once. The chain combines TRBV30 with TRBJ1-2, with D tentatively TRBD1 (6 bases). Between the trimmed V and J ends, which lost 2 bases and 8 bases, there was a span of 9 bases. CDR1 GTSNPN and CDR2 SVGIG come from the germline V gene (reference sequence). The CDR3 totals 11 residues. As DNA, the CDR3 is TGTGCCTGGAGTATCGGGGGCGGCTACACCTTC. Amino acid sequence: CAWSIGGGYTF.

V is TRBV7-3 and J is TRBJ2-5; D call uncertain. The CDR3 extends over 13 amino acids. With 2 bases removed from V and 4 bases from J, the gap between germline ends came to 8 bases. Looked up from germline, CDR1 is SGHTA and CDR2 is FQGTGA. CDR3 amino acids: CASSLQTGETQYF. The CDR3 region has the DNA TGTGCCAGCAGCTTACAGACGGGAGAGACCCAGTACTTC. The full variable domain, completed using reference TRBV7-3 and TRBJ2-5, is GAGVSQTPSNKVTEKGKYVELRCDPISGHTALYWYRQSLGQGPEFLIYFQGTGAADDSGLPNDRFFAVRPEGSVSTLKIQRTERGDSAVYLCASSLQTGETQYFGPGTRLLVL.

This chain connects TRBV25-1 to TRBJ2-3; a possible D gene is TRBD2 (6 bases). Trimming shortened V by 4 bases and J by 0 bases, and 14 bases separated the two germline ends. CDR1 MGHDK and CDR2 SYGVNS come from the germline V gene. The length of the CDR3 is 16 residues. The CDR3 nucleotides are TGTGCCAGCAGTGGCGGGGTGGGGCCAAGCACAGATACGCAGTATTTT. Its protein is CASSGGVGPSTDTQYF.

The chain links TRBV12-3 or TRBV12-4 to TRBJ2-7; D unclear. CDR3 length equals 14 residues. The V gene lost 6 bases and the J gene lost 2 bases, with 14 bases spanning the gap. The CDR3: CASRFRSHTYEQYF. DNA of the CDR3: TGTGCCAGCAGATTCAGATCCCACACCTACGAGCAGTACTTC.

V is TRBV9 and J is TRBJ2-1; D is uncertain. CDR3 size: 16 residues. Germline CDR1 reads SGDLS; CDR2 reads YYNGEE. Trimming pared 0 bases from V and 4 bases from J, leaving 14 bases between. The CDR3: CASSVGGFSAYNEQFF. DNA of the CDR3: TGTGCCAGCAGCGTAGGAGGATTTAGTGCTTACAATGAGCAGTTCTTC.

The rearrangement links TRBV29-1 to TRBJ1-3, with D possibly matching TRBD1 (5 bases). Trimming took 0 bases from V and 0 from J, leaving 12 bases between them. Germline CDR1 and CDR2: SQVTM and ANQGSEA. The CDR3 is 16 residues long. In nucleotides, the CDR3 is TGCAGCGTTGAAGATTTAAGGGGCCTCTCTGGAAACACCATATATTTT. The encoded protein is CSVEDLRGLSGNTIYF.

The chain has TRBV7-2 and TRBJ2-7, with TRBD2 as a possible D gene (6 bases). V lost 2 bases and J lost 0, with 11 bases in between. The V gene's germline CDR1 is SGHTA and CDR2 FQGNSA. The CDR3 runs to 15 residues. For the CDR3, the DNA is TGTGCCAGCAGCTTAAGTCACGGGAGCTCCTACGAGCAGTACTTC. Amino acid sequence: CASSLSHGSSYEQYF.

This clonotype was seen once. The genes are TRBV9 and TRBJ2-2; D gene ambiguous. Germline assignment: CDR1 SGDLS and CDR2 YYNGEE. With 0 bases removed from V and 4 bases from J, the gap between germline ends came to 7 bases. This CDR3 comprises 14 residues. The CDR3 region is CASSVGVGTGELFF. The CDR3 region has the DNA TGTGCCAGCAGCGTAGGGGTGGGCACCGGGGAGCTGTTTTTT.

CDR3 DNA: TGTGCCAGCAGAGGGGGCGCGGGTGGCTACACCTTC. It translates to CASRGGAGGYTF. The gene calls are TRBV25-1 and TRBJ1-2; 7 nucleotides agree with TRBD1. There are 12 residues in the CDR3. J gave up 7 bases and V 6 bases, and 5 bases lay outside the gene matches. In germline, CDR1 is MGHDK, CDR2 SYGVNS.

The J gene is TRBJ2-7, the V gene TRBV29-1, with 7 bases identical to TRBD2. J lost 7 bases, V lost 3 bases, and 3 bases had no gene match. From germline, CDR1 is SQVTM and CDR2 ANQGSEA. The CDR3 runs to 11 residues. CDR3 in amino acids: CSVDSGGEQYF. CDR3 nucleotides: TGCAGCGTTGATTCGGGGGGTGAGCAGTACTTC.

The chain uses TRBV25-1 and TRBJ2-7; 7 nucleotides match TRBD2. Germline loops: CDR1 MGHDK, CDR2 SYGVNS. The CDR3 spans 13 residues. V shed 0 bases, J shed 6 bases, and the junction held 2 bases outside the gene matches. The CDR3 DNA follows: TGTGCCAGCAGTGAATATACGGGGGGCGAGCAGTACTTC. As protein: CASSEYTGGEQYF.

V is TRBV29-1 and J is TRBJ2-2; D may be TRBD1 (7 bases). CDR1 and CDR2 from the germline V gene are SQVTM and ANQGSEA. Deletions cut 2 bases from V and 5 bases from J, with 12 bases between. The CDR3 loop spans 14 amino acids. The CDR3 bases are TGCAGCGTTGAACCAGGGGGGAGGACCGGGGAGCTGTTTTTT. This sequence encodes CSVEPGGRTGELFF.

The chain couples TRBV3-1 to TRBJ1-6, with TRBD1 identical over 7 bases. Unmatched junction bases numbered 5, after V lost 4 bases and J lost 2 bases. Per germline, CDR1 LGHDT and CDR2 YNNKEL (reference sequence). The CDR3 runs 16 residues. Written as DNA, the CDR3 is TGTGCCAGCAGCCCTACAGGGGCCGCCTATAATTCACCCCTCCACTTT. As protein: CASSPTGAAYNSPLHF.